This T cell receptor (beta chain) was recorded in a study of shared clonotypes between healthy human individuals. For the study at large: Ranging from 18 to 49 in age, donors were two women and three men.

The study's findings and limits: In general, naive subsets displayed greater estimated richness than memory subsets did. A small donor pool kept down the genetic and exposure-history diversity that was represented.

HIV-negative, healthy adults without recent acute infections or vaccinations were the donors. Regarding this clone: Its antigen is unidentified.

Data came from immunoSEQ multiplex PCR; TCRdb stores just in-frame clones and leaves some out. This sample carries some 660,000 clones, around four fifths of them seen once, and the ten largest clones take around 2%. This sequence was found in a woman between 25 and 40 years old in good health. The sequencing sample was made of memory CD4+ T cells sorted from blood. Subset described: CD45RA-negative fraction.

For the CDR3, the DNA is TGCAGCGTTACCGCGGACAGAGCGCTAGCCAAAAACATTCAGTACTTC. Amino acids: CSVTADRALAKNIQYF. The chain combines TRBV29-1 with TRBJ2-4; tentative D call: TRBD1 (6 bases). There are 16 residues in the CDR3. The germline V gene has CDR1 SQVTM and CDR2 ANQGSEA. The V end lost 5 bases, the J end lost 0 bases, and 17 bases lay between the germline ends. The full variable domain, its missing parts supplied by reference TRBV29-1 and TRBJ2-4, is SAVISQKPSRDICQRGTSLTIQCQVDSQVTMMFWYRQQPGQSLTLIATANQGSEATYESGFVIDKFPISRPNLTFSTLTVSNMSPEDSSIYLCSVTADRALAKNIQYFGAGTRLSVL.